Only a few counts were recorded for the clone carrying this T cell receptor (beta chain). At one boundary the junction diverges from the germline segment, which might be a read error. This entry comes from a study of tumor-infiltrating lymphocytes in primary liver carcinoma. cDNA specific to TCR beta was made from 500 ng of total RNA, with a constant-region primer employed for priming. TCR beta libraries came from three nested multiplex PCR rounds using slightly modified ARM-PCR. Each of the first two PCR rounds ran approximately 11 cycles with TRBV1-TRBV30 forward and C-beta reverse primers. TCRdb used MiXCR to reprocess the multiplex PCR reads, holding one entry per CDR3 protein. The sample has 90,000 to 150,000 distinct CDR3 sequences; around 70% are singletons. From roughly 21-30 mg of unsorted bulk tissue, DNA and RNA were co-extracted together. In germline, CDR1 is MDHEN, CDR2 SYDVKM. There are 15 residues in the CDR3.

The sequence derives from a woman aged 55-70 years with primary liver carcinoma and hepatitis B virus infection. The V gene is TRBV28, the J gene TRBJ2-3; a possible D gene is TRBD1 (6 bases). The source material was tumor-adjacent normal liver tissue. For the CDR3, the DNA is TGTGTCAGCTCCTCCCGCCCAGGGGATCCAGATACGCAGTATTTT. Translated: CVSSSRPGDPDTQYF. Full variable domain (rest looked up from reference TRBV28 and TRBJ2-3): DVKVTQSSRYLVKRTGEKVFLECVQDMDHENMFWYRQDPGLGLRLIYFSYDVKMKEKGDIPEGYSVSREKKERFSLILESASTNQTSMYLCVSSSRPGDPDTQYFGPGTRLTVL.